The source of this T cell receptor beta chain is a study of Ad26.COV2.S vaccination and SARS-CoV-2 variants. This clone was detected once. Sequenced by immunoSEQ multiplex PCR; TCRdb stores in-frame clones only, minus some. The sample contains about 480,000 clones, approximately 90% of which appear only once. There are 16 residues in the CDR3. Germline loops: CDR1 MNHEY, CDR2 SMNVEV (reference sequence). The V and J ends lost 2 bases and 4 bases respectively, with 12 bases between them. The treatment was: 19 received Ad26.COV2.S at low or high dose, single or two shots; several received placebo; per-sample allocation not given. Sampling happened 63 days after the first vaccine or placebo injection.

The chain carries TRBV27 and TRBJ2-6; the D call may be TRBD1 or TRBD2 (5 bases each). Material: peripheral blood, obtained in a trial of Ad26.COV2.S vaccine versus placebo. This receptor was identified in a person between 18 and 59 years old who received the Ad26.COV2.S COVID-19 vaccine or a placebo. This chain's CDR3 is CASSLGSGAGANVLTF. The CDR3 coding sequence is TGTGCCAGCAGTTTAGGGTCCGGGGCAGGGGCCAACGTCCTGACTTTC. Variable domain in full (rest from reference TRBV27 and TRBJ2-6): EAQVTQNPRYLITVTGKKLTVTCSQNMNHEYMSWYRQDPGLGLRQIYYSMNVEVTDKGDVPEGYKVSRKEKRNFPLILESPSPNQTSLYFCASSLGSGAGANVLTFGAGSRLTVL.